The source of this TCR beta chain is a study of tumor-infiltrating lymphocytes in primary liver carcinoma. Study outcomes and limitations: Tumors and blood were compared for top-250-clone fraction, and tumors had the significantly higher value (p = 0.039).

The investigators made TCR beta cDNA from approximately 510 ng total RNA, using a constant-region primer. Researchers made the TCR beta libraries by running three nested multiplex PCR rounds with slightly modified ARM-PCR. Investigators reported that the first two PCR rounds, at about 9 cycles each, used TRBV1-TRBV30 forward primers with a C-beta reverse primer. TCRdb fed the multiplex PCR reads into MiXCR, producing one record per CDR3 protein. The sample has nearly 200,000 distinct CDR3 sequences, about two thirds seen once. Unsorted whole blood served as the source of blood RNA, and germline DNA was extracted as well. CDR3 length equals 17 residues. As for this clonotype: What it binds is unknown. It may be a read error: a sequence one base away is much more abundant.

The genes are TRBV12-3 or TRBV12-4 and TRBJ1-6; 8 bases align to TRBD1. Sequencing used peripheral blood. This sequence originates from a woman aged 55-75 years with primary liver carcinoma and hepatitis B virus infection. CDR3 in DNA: TGTGCCAGCAGTTTGGACAGGGCGAGCTCCTATAATCCACCCCTCCACTTT. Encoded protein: CASSLDRASSYNPPLHF.